These T cell receptor beta chains were read from a single sample in a study of cytomegalovirus exposure and HLA in healthy donors. The protocol was immunoSEQ multiplex PCR, while the TCRdb copy is restricted to in-frame clones and leaves out a portion. The table includes 120,000 to 150,000 clones, roughly 79% detected once. What was sequenced was PBMCs. Receptors were obtained from a woman between 40 and 55 years old in good health and CMV-seronegative. Both conserved end residues are part of each CDR3. The D gene is left open where the match is weak. The size of a clone is reported for some rows only, either as once, few or many, or as a class for expanded clones.

clone_size	v_call	j_call	d_call	cdr3_aa	cdr3_nt
-	TRBV12-5	TRBJ2-7	TRBD1	CASGPRTGSSYEQYF	TGTGCTAGTGGTCCACGGACAGGGAGCTCCTACGAGCAGTACTTC
-	TRBV19	TRBJ1-3	TRBD1	CASRDADRASSGNTIYF	TGTGCCAGTAGGGACGCAGACAGGGCCAGCTCTGGAAACACCATATATTTT
few	TRBV5-4	TRBJ2-7	-	CASSLRTDTYEQYF	TGTGCCAGCAGCTTGAGAACAGATACCTACGAGCAGTACTTC
-	TRBV12-2	TRBJ2-7	-	CASRQAGQGLYEQYF	TGTGCAAGTCGTCAAGCGGGACAGGGCCTCTACGAGCAGTACTTC
-	TRBV23-1	TRBJ2-2	-	CASPPELTGELFF	TGCGCCAGTCCGCCCGAGTTAACCGGGGAGCTGTTTTTT
-	TRBV28	TRBJ1-2	TRBD1	CASSIEQGAGGYTF	TGTGCCAGCAGTATCGAGCAGGGGGCAGGCGGCTACACCTTC
-	TRBV4-2	TRBJ2-3	-	CASSQDIAAYTDTQYF	TGTGCCAGCAGCCAAGATATAGCGGCCTACACAGATACGCAGTATTTT
-	TRBV5-5	TRBJ2-7	-	CASSMGGLAEQYF	TGTGCCAGCAGCATGGGCGGCTTGGCCGAGCAGTACTTC
-	TRBV4-3	TRBJ2-5	-	CASSQEVGGGETQYF	TGCGCCAGCAGCCAAGAGGTGGGAGGAGGAGAGACCCAGTACTTC
-	TRBV10-3	TRBJ2-5	TRBD2	CAISSGRNRETQYF	TGTGCCATCAGTAGCGGGAGAAACAGGGAGACCCAGTACTTC
once	TRBV28	TRBJ1-1	-	CASITSGGNTEAFF	TGTGCCAGCATCACATCGGGAGGAAACACTGAAGCTTTCTTT
-	TRBV27	TRBJ1-1	TRBD1	CASSLGQGRNTAFF	TGTGCCAGCAGTTTAGGACAGGGTAGAAATACAGCTTTCTTT
once	TRBV6-1	TRBJ1-5	-	CASSVGRDVGNQPQHF	TGTGCCAGCAGTGTGGGGAGGGATGTAGGCAATCAGCCCCAGCATTTT
-	TRBV10-1	TRBJ1-4	-	CASSELDSPNEKLFF	TGCGCCAGCAGTGAGCTGGACAGTCCTAATGAAAAACTGTTTTTT
-	TRBV15	TRBJ2-7	TRBD1	CATSRPGQYTYEQYF	TGTGCCACCAGCAGACCGGGACAGTATACCTACGAGCAGTACTTC
few	TRBV6-4	TRBJ1-2	TRBD1	CASSDSNRGYYGYTF	TGTGCCAGCAGTGACTCGAACAGGGGATACTATGGCTACACCTTC
-	TRBV6-5	TRBJ2-7	TRBD1	CASRDRVVSYEQYF	TGTGCCAGCAGAGACAGGGTGGTCTCCTACGAGCAGTACTTC
-	TRBV28	TRBJ1-3	TRBD1	CASSLGQGASGNTIYF	TGTGCCAGCAGCCTGGGACAGGGAGCATCTGGAAACACCATATATTTT
-	TRBV7-2	TRBJ1-3	-	CASSRQISGNTIYF	TGTGCCAGCAGCAGACAGATCTCTGGAAACACCATATATTTT
-	TRBV5-6	TRBJ1-1	TRBD1	CASSWDRGNTEAFF	TGTGCCAGCAGCTGGGACAGGGGGAACACTGAAGCTTTCTTT
-	TRBV5-1	TRBJ2-3	TRBD2	CASSYSLGAGGPDTQYF	TGCGCCAGCAGCTATTCCCTGGGGGCGGGAGGTCCAGATACGCAGTATTTT
-	TRBV7-2	TRBJ1-4	TRBD1	CASSLARQGAGELFF	TGTGCCAGCAGCTTAGCGCGCCAGGGGGCGGGTGAACTGTTTTTT
-	TRBV7-2	TRBJ2-5	-	CASSSRSGQETQYF	TGTGCCAGCAGCAGTCGGTCGGGACAAGAGACCCAGTACTTC
-	TRBV27	TRBJ1-2	TRBD1	CASRGTGGLGYTF	TGTGCCAGCAGAGGGACAGGCGGCCTAGGTTACACCTTC
-	TRBV9	TRBJ2-7	-	CASSVEQGLPYEQYF	TGTGCCAGCAGCGTAGAACAGGGCCTCCCCTACGAGCAGTACTTC
-	TRBV19	TRBJ1-1	TRBD1	CASRTNGTVDTEAFF	TGTGCCAGTAGGACTAATGGGACAGTAGACACTGAAGCTTTCTTT
-	TRBV29-1	TRBJ2-1	TRBD2	CSVVGGSARHEQFF	TGCAGCGTTGTCGGCGGGAGCGCTCGCCATGAGCAGTTCTTC
-	TRBV18	TRBJ2-7	TRBD1	CASSLAPGQGGGF	TGTGCCAGCTCACTCGCCCCTGGACAGGGTGGGGGCTTC
-	TRBV15	TRBJ2-5	-	CATSRDRAGSWETQYF	TGTGCCACCAGCAGGGATAGGGCCGGGAGTTGGGAGACCCAGTACTTC
-	TRBV6-5	TRBJ1-1	-	CASSYWGTRGDTEAFF	TGTGCCAGCAGTTACTGGGGGACCCGGGGGGACACTGAAGCTTTCTTT
-	TRBV27	TRBJ1-2	-	CASSLYGGDYGYTF	TGTGCCAGCAGTTTATACGGGGGAGACTATGGCTACACCTTC
-	TRBV7-2	TRBJ2-7	-	CASSIDWSSYEQYF	TGTGCCAGCAGCATAGACTGGAGCTCCTACGAGCAGTACTTC
once	TRBV4-1	TRBJ1-2	-	CASSHVNQVNYGYTF	TGCGCCAGCAGCCACGTAAATCAGGTTAACTATGGCTACACCTTC
-	TRBV28	TRBJ1-2	-	CASSFPNYGYTF	TGTGCCAGCAGTTTTCCAAACTATGGCTACACCTTC
-	TRBV9	TRBJ2-2	-	CASSVALAEPTGELFF	TGTGCCAGCAGCGTAGCTTTGGCAGAACCCACCGGGGAGCTGTTTTTT
-	TRBV10-3	TRBJ2-1	TRBD2	CATAGTSGYNEQFF	TGTGCCACAGCCGGGACTAGCGGTTACAATGAGCAGTTCTTC
-	TRBV28	TRBJ2-7	-	CASSLYRRNKYEQYF	TGTGCCAGCAGTTTATATCGGCGGAATAAGTACGAGCAGTACTTC
-	TRBV28	TRBJ2-7	-	CASSLIPGEQYF	TGTGCCAGCAGTTTAATTCCCGGCGAGCAGTACTTC
-	TRBV4-2	TRBJ2-7	TRBD2	CASSQKGTISYEQYF	TGTGCCAGCAGCCAAAAAGGGACTATCTCCTACGAGCAGTACTTC
-	TRBV18	TRBJ1-2	-	CASSPDKGDLDYTF	TGTGCCAGCTCCCCGGACAAAGGGGACTTGGACTACACCTTC
-	TRBV7-2	TRBJ2-7	-	CASSLGRGYEQYF	TGTGCCAGCAGCTTAGGCAGGGGCTACGAGCAGTACTTC
-	TRBV5-1	TRBJ1-1	-	CASSLDQGGTEAFF	TGCGCCAGCAGCTTGGATCAGGGCGGAACTGAAGCTTTCTTT
-	TRBV28	TRBJ1-5	-	CASSFSTGSSQPQHF	TGTGCCAGCAGTTTTTCTACAGGGTCGTCCCAGCCCCAGCATTTT
once	TRBV2	TRBJ1-1	-	CASTSPGPEAFF	TGTGCCAGCACCTCGCCGGGTCCCGAAGCTTTCTTT
-	TRBV7-9	TRBJ2-5	TRBD2	CASSPPGGGRKETQYF	TGTGCCAGCAGCCCCCCGGGAGGTGGTCGCAAAGAGACCCAGTACTTC
-	TRBV7-3	TRBJ2-1	-	CASSPSRDQRDEQFF	TGTGCCAGCAGCCCATCCCGGGACCAGCGGGATGAGCAGTTCTTC